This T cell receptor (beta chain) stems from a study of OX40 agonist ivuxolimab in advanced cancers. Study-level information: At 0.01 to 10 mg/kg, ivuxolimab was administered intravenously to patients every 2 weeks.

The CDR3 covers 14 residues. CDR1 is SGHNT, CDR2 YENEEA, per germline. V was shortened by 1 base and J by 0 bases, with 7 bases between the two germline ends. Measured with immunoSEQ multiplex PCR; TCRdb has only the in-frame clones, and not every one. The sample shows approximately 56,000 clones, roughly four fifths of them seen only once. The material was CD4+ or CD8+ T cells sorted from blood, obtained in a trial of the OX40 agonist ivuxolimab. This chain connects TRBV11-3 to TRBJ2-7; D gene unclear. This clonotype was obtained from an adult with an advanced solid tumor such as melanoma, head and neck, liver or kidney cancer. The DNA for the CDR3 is TGTGCCAGCAGCTTAGGCAGAAACTCCTACGAGCAGTACTTC. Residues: CASSLGRNSYEQYF.